These 24 T cell receptor beta chains share one sample of origin, sequenced in a study of blood T cell repertoires in COVID-19 (dated by TCRdb to 2020 to 2022). Libraries were constructed by the immunoSEQ multiplex PCR assay. Entries here come from immuneACCESS through TCRdb and include only in-frame sequences with V and J called. Some clones fail to appear in such tables; in the studies checked, an unresolved V gene covers under half of the shortfall, and the cause of the remainder is unknown. The sample records around 180,000 clones, around 85% of which are singletons. The ten largest clones add up to around a sixth of the sample. The sequenced material came from peripheral blood. The receptor source for this set is a person between 65 and 80 years old with COVID-19, enrolled during active disease.

The chain is built from TRBV15 and TRBJ2-2, with D maybe TRBD1 (5 bases). The germline V and J ends were trimmed by 2 bases and 4 bases, with 8 bases remaining between them. The CDR3 is made up of 14 amino acids. Germline V gives CDR1 LNHNV, CDR2 YYDKDF (reference sequence). The CDR3 here is CATSRKGVTGELFF. Written as DNA, the CDR3 is TGTGCCACCAGCAGAAAAGGGGTCACCGGGGAGCTGTTTTTT.

This chain uses TRBV9 with TRBJ2-1; 7 bases align to TRBD2. This CDR3 contains 16 residues. J gave up 6 bases and V 4 bases, and 13 bases lay outside the gene matches. The germline CDR1 and CDR2 sequences are SGDLS and YYNGEE. CDR3 region: CASSPLGTTGLNEQFF. In DNA, the CDR3 is TGTGCCAGCAGCCCCCTCGGGACTACAGGTCTCAATGAGCAGTTCTTC.

The CDR3 is CASSLGEGSSNTGELFF. The DNA for the CDR3 is TGCGCCAGCAGCTTGGGGGAGGGCAGCTCGAACACCGGGGAGCTGTTTTTT. The V and J genes are TRBV5-1 and TRBJ2-2; the match to TRBD2 covers 7 bases. The CDR3 runs 17 residues. V shed 0 bases, J shed 0 bases, and the junction held 5 bases outside the gene matches. CDR1 and CDR2 from the germline V gene are SGHRS and YFSETQ.

This chain links TRBV2 with TRBJ1-1; perhaps TRBD1 as D (6 bases). Germline CDR1 reads SNHLY; CDR2 reads FYNNEI. The CDR3 contains 16 residues. The V gene lost 6 bases and the J gene lost 1 base, with 18 bases spanning the gap. The CDR3 nucleotides read TGTGCCAGCAGACCCTGGGAGGGGGGGAGGAACACTGAAGCTTTCTTT. Translated: CASRPWEGGRNTEAFF.

This rearrangement joins TRBV2 to TRBJ1-5, with D possibly TRBD1 on 5 matching bases. The CDR3 is 14 amino acids. Germline V gives CDR1 SNHLY, CDR2 FYNNEI. Trimming pared 4 bases from V and 11 bases from J, leaving 18 bases between. The CDR3 is CASSGGGDIKTQHF. CDR3 nucleotide sequence: TGTGCCAGCAGTGGGGGGGGAGATATCAAAACCCAGCATTTT.

The V and J genes are TRBV11-2 and TRBJ2-7; D remains unclear. Germline V CDR1 and CDR2: SGHAT, FQNNGV. This CDR3 has 15 amino acids. Trimming removed 5 bases from V and 0 bases from J, with 14 bases in between. The CDR3 spells CASSPAWQNSYEQYF. The CDR3, as DNA: TGTGCCAGCAGCCCCGCTTGGCAGAACTCCTACGAGCAGTACTTC.

The V and J genes are TRBV7-2 and TRBJ2-7; D might be TRBD2 (5 bases). This CDR3 spans 13 amino acids. Germline CDR1 SGHTA, CDR2 FQGNSA. V dropped 2 bases and J dropped 12 bases, with 17 bases sitting between them. The CDR3 loop reads CASSLIGPGGRYF. In nucleotides, the CDR3 is TGTGCCAGCAGCTTAATAGGGCCAGGAGGCCGGTACTTC. Supplemented by reference TRBV7-2 and TRBJ2-7, the full variable domain reads GAGVSQSPSNKVTEKGKDVELRCDPISGHTALYWYRQSLGQGLEFLIYFQGNSAPDKSGLPSDRFSAERTGGSVSTLTIQRTQQEDSAVYLCASSLIGPGGRYFGPGTRLTVT.

The chain employs TRBV19 and TRBJ2-2, with no clear D. V lost 5 bases and J 8 bases, leaving 6 bases between the germline ends. The CDR3 spans 11 residues. The germline CDR1 and CDR2 sequences are LNHDA and SQIVND (reference sequence). CDR3 residues: CASSAYGELFF. CDR3 DNA: TGTGCCAGTAGTGCCTATGGGGAGCTGTTTTTT.

In this sample, this clone turned up a few times. This chain connects TRBV7-2 to TRBJ2-7; 10 bases are a match to TRBD2. Germline assignment: CDR1 SGHTA and CDR2 FQGNSA. V lost 5 bases to trimming and J lost 5 bases; unmatched junction nucleotides: 12. The CDR3 spans 16 residues. CDR3: CASSPDSGRIAHEQYF. In DNA form, the CDR3 reads TGTGCCAGCAGCCCAGATAGCGGGAGGATCGCCCACGAGCAGTACTTC.

The chain carries TRBV27 and TRBJ2-7; 7 positions match TRBD2. Germline V gene lookup returns CDR1 MNHEY and CDR2 SMNVEV (reference sequence). V gave up 3 bases and J gave up 2 bases; unmatched junction bases: 4. CDR3 size: 14 residues. The CDR3 nucleotides are TGTGCCAGCAGTTTGAGGGAGGGCCCCTACGAGCAGTACTTC. This sequence encodes CASSLREGPYEQYF.

The rearrangement uses TRBV4-2 and TRBJ2-1; 9 nucleotides match TRBD2. The CDR3 is made up of 17 amino acids. Germline V lookup: CDR1 LGHNA, CDR2 YNFKEQ. V lost 1 base, J lost 2 bases, and 6 bases stayed unmatched. CDR3 coding DNA: TGTGCCAGCAGCCAAGTAGTCGGGACTAGCCCCTACAATGAGCAGTTCTTC. This sequence encodes CASSQVVGTSPYNEQFF.

The chain employs TRBV5-3 and TRBJ1-5; the D gene is possibly TRBD1 (6 bases). TRBV5-3 is an open reading frame whose function is uncertain. The CDR3 runs 15 residues. With 4 bases removed from V and 6 bases from J, the gap between germline ends came to 17 bases. The CDR3, as DNA: TGTGCCAGAAGCATCGCCGTGGGGGGGCTTCAGCCCCAGCATTTT. It encodes CARSIAVGGLQPQHF.

The V and J genes are TRBV4-3 and TRBJ1-5; D possibly corresponds to TRBD1 (5 bases). This CDR3 contains 14 residues. Germline assignment: CDR1 LGHNA and CDR2 YSLEER. V lost 2 bases to trimming and J lost 6 bases, with 11 bases between them. For the CDR3, the DNA is TGCGCCAGCAGCCAATCGCAGGGAAGTCAGCCCCAGCATTTT. Translation: CASSQSQGSQPQHF.

This clone was detected once. The chain uses TRBV27 and TRBJ2-7, with 7 bases aligning to TRBD1. The trim removed 3 bases at V and 2 bases at J, leaving 7 bases unmatched. This CDR3 has 15 residues. CDR1 and CDR2 (germline): MNHEY, SMNVEV (reference sequence). The CDR3 DNA reads as TGTGCCAGCAGTTTTAGACAGGGAAGGCCCTACGAGCAGTACTTC. Protein product: CASSFRQGRPYEQYF.

The V gene is TRBV24-1, the J gene TRBJ2-1, with 8 bases fitting TRBD1. Per the germline V gene, CDR1 is KGHDR and CDR2 is SFDVKD. This CDR3 is 13 amino acids long. V gave up 9 bases and J gave up 6 bases; unmatched junction bases: 6. Written as DNA, the CDR3 is TGTGCCACCCGGGACAGGACCCTCAATGAGCAGTTCTTC. It codes for CATRDRTLNEQFF.

This clone was seen a few times. This chain joins TRBV7-2 and TRBJ2-1, with 7 bases aligning to TRBD2. The trim removed 5 bases at V and 0 bases at J, leaving 7 bases unmatched. The germline V gene has CDR1 SGHTA and CDR2 FQGNSA. This CDR3 region has 16 residues. The CDR3, as DNA: TGTGCCAGCAGCATTGTCGGCGGGAGCTCCTACAATGAGCAGTTCTTC. Amino acid sequence: CASSIVGGSSYNEQFF. Supplemented by reference TRBV7-2 and TRBJ2-1, the full variable domain reads GAGVSQSPSNKVTEKGKDVELRCDPISGHTALYWYRQSLGQGLEFLIYFQGNSAPDKSGLPSDRFSAERTGGSVSTLTIQRTQQEDSAVYLCASSIVGGSSYNEQFFGPGTRLTVL.

The chain carries TRBV19 and TRBJ1-3; D gene uncertain. The CDR3 covers 15 residues. Germline-derived CDR1 and CDR2 are LNHDA and SQIVND (reference sequence). Trimming pared 6 bases from V and 1 base from J, leaving 13 bases between. As DNA, the CDR3 is TGTGCCAGTAGGAGCTCCCCCGGGTCTGGAAACACCATATATTTT. Translating it yields CASRSSPGSGNTIYF.

The chain joins TRBV18 to TRBJ2-7, with 8 bases identical to TRBD2. V was clipped by 4 bases and J by 4 bases; unmatched bases: 12. Germline V gene data show CDR1 as KGHSH and CDR2 as LQKENI. The CDR3 totals 16 residues. In DNA, the CDR3 is TGTGCCAGCTCACTCAACGCAGCCGGGGGGGCTTACGAGCAGTACTTC. As protein: CASSLNAAGGAYEQYF.

This chain links TRBV21-1 with TRBJ1-3. TRBV21-1 is annotated as a pseudogene. This CDR3 has 13 amino acids. The DNA of the CDR3 is TGTGCCAGCACTCCGTCGGGAGGAAACACCATATATTTT. It translates to CASTPSGGNTIYF.

The rearrangement joins TRBV2 to TRBJ2-5; unclear D gene. Germline V gene lookup returns CDR1 SNHLY and CDR2 FYNNEI. With 1 base removed from V and 1 base from J, the gap between germline ends came to 10 bases. The CDR3 has 15 amino acids. CDR3 coding DNA: TGTGCCAGCAGTGAAGATCCCGTGTCCCAAGAGACCCAGTACTTC. It specifies CASSEDPVSQETQYF.

V and J are TRBV7-8 and TRBJ1-3; D is unresolved. This CDR3 comprises 16 residues. CDR1 SGHVS and CDR2 FQNEAQ come from the germline V gene. Trimming stripped 2 bases from V and 0 bases from J, with 11 bases between. The DNA for the CDR3 is TGTGCCAGCAGCTTATTTTTGCGGAGCTCTGGAAACACCATATATTTT. Translating gives CASSLFLRSSGNTIYF.

The chain carries TRBV29-1 and TRBJ1-1, with D tentatively TRBD1 (5 bases). This CDR3 contains 12 residues. Germline CDR1 and CDR2: SQVTM and ANQGSEA. Trimming shortened V by 4 bases and J by 2 bases, and 8 bases separated the two germline ends. CDR3 DNA: TGCAGCGTTGCCCAGGGAAACACTGAAGCTTTCTTT. Its protein is CSVAQGNTEAFF. Full variable domain (rest looked up from reference TRBV29-1 and TRBJ1-1): SAVISQKPSRDICQRGTSLTIQCQVDSQVTMMFWYRQQPGQSLTLIATANQGSEATYESGFVIDKFPISRPNLTFSTLTVSNMSPEDSSIYLCSVAQGNTEAFFGQGTRLTVV.

This chain joins TRBV28 and TRBJ2-5; 11 positions match TRBD1. This CDR3 has 15 amino acids. Trimming removed 5 bases from V and 5 bases from J; junction bases left unmatched: 7. Looked up from germline, CDR1 is MDHEN and CDR2 is SYDVKM. For the CDR3, the DNA is TGTGCCAGCAGTCGGACAGGGGGCGAGAGGGAGACCCAGTACTTC. Residues: CASSRTGGERETQYF.

This clone was counted between two and nine times. The chain uses TRBV9 and TRBJ1-3, with D unresolved. This CDR3 contains 17 residues. Germline values: CDR1 SGDLS, CDR2 YYNGEE. V lost 0 bases to trimming and J lost 1 base, with 14 bases between them. In DNA, the CDR3 is TGTGCCAGCAGCGTAGGTCCATCCTACTCTTCTGGAAACACCATATATTTT. Translated, it gives CASSVGPSYSSGNTIYF.